The clone carrying this T cell receptor beta chain was seen many times. This record comes from a study of response to subunit inactivated influenza vaccine. CDR3 size: 13 residues. Germline V CDR1 and CDR2: SEHNR, FQNEAQ (reference sequence). V lost 5 bases to trimming and J lost 6 bases, with 14 bases between them. From the RT-PCR reads, TCRdb called clonotypes with MiXCR, one entry per CDR3 protein. This sample has about 620,000 distinct CDR3 sequences, with 10% to 12% found just once. These records were also assigned to another study, of T cells expressing NK-cell markers. From that report: TCR beta cDNA was generated via 5'RACE template switching incorporating UMIs. It was sorted CD3+CD56+NKG2C+, CD3+CD56+NKG2C- and CD3+CD56-NKG2C+ T cells that supplied the TCR beta repertoires. The sequencing cohort of eight donors included seven HCMV-seropositive individuals and one seronegative individual. Researchers report these clonotypes also headed the CD3+CD56-NKG2C+ fraction in a few donors. Whether expanded NKG2C+ T cell clones were HCMV-specific remained unclear.

Sequences were derived from PBMCs from blood, sampled on the day of vaccination. The TCR was taken from a man aged 45-65 years who received an inactivated influenza vaccine. The chain is built from TRBV7-9 and TRBJ2-7; the D call may be TRBD1 or TRBD2 (5 bases each). The CDR3 protein is CASSPSPGSEQYF. CDR3 coding DNA: TGTGCCAGCAGCCCCTCCCCAGGGAGCGAGCAGTACTTC.